This T cell receptor (beta chain) stems from a study of blood T cell repertoires in COVID-19. The overall study: Samples came from the United States, Italy and Spain, spanning acute and convalescent COVID-19.

Germline V lookup: CDR1 GTSNPN, CDR2 SVGIG (reference sequence). The CDR3 is made up of 11 amino acids. With 2 bases removed from V and 10 bases from J, the gap between germline ends came to 10 bases. Libraries were prepared by immunoSEQ multiplex PCR; TCRdb keeps only in-frame clonotypes and omits some of them. The data show 200,000 to 250,000 clones, less than 90% seen once. The clonotype comes from a woman of 80 years or more with active or convalescent COVID-19. Sequences were obtained from peripheral blood. The chain recombines TRBV30 with TRBJ2-3, with a tentative D call TRBD2 (5 bases). The CDR3 nucleotides read TGTGCCTGGAGTAGCGGTCCCTCGCAGTATTTT. Protein: CAWSSGPSQYF.